This T cell receptor beta chain was identified during a study of cytomegalovirus exposure and HLA in healthy donors. Trimming took off 4 bases at V and 5 bases at J, with 5 bases between the two ends. The CDR3 spans 11 residues. Germline loops: CDR1 MNHNS, CDR2 SASEGT. 60 Vbeta and 13 Jbeta primers were used in PCR. Measured with immunoSEQ multiplex PCR; TCRdb has only the in-frame clones, and not every one. Of about 95,000 clones listed, around 70% are singletons. This sequence joins TRBV6-1 and TRBJ1-1; D is ambiguous. This TCR was recovered from a woman aged 45-60 years in good health and CMV-seropositive. Sequences were obtained from PBMCs. CDR3 DNA: TGTGCCAGCAGTGTACGGACTGAAGCTTTCTTT. Its translation: CASSVRTEAFF.